This T cell receptor (beta chain) emerged from a study of CD8+CD57+ T cells in acquired aplastic anemia. Study context: The study obtained an average of roughly 2.9 ug of DNA from sorted CD4+ and CD8+ cells.

The template for TCR beta VDJ and CDR3 sequence profiling was genomic DNA. MiXCR was run by TCRdb on the reads, yielding one entry per CDR3 protein. In the table there are about 400,000 distinct CDR3 sequences, about two thirds of which are singletons. The CDR3 totals 13 residues. From germline, CDR1 is SGDLS and CDR2 YYNGEE. V was cut by 9 bases and J by 3 bases, with 15 bases left in between. This clonotype was observed at least ten times. The receptor was isolated from a human donor in good health, serving as a control. Sequences were obtained from sorted CD4+, CD8+, or CD8+CD57+ T cells (not recorded which) from PBMCs. This chain links TRBV9 with TRBJ1-1; D possibly corresponds to TRBD1 (6 bases). In DNA, the CDR3 is TGTGCCATCAAGACAGGACCAGACACTGAAGCTTTCTTT. It is translated as CAIKTGPDTEAFF.